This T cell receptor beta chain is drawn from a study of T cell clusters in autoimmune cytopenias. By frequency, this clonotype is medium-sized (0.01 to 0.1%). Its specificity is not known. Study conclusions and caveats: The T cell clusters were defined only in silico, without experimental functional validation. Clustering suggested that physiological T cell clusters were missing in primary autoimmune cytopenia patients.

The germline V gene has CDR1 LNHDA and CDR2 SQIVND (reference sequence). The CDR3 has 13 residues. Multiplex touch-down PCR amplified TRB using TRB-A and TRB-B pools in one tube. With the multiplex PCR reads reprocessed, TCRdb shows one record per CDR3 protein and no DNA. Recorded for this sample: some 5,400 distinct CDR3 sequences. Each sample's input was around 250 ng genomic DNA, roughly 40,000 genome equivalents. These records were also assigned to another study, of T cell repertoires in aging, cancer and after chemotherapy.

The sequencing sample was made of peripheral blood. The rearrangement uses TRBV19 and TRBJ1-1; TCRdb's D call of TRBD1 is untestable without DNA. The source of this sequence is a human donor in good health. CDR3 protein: CASKWGEGTEAFF. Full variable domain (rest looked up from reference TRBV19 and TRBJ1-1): DGGITQSPKYLFRKEGQNVTLSCEQNLNHDAMYWYRQDPGQGLRLIYYSQIVNDFQKGDIAEGYSVSREKKESFPLTVTSAQKNPTAFYLCASKWGEGTEAFFGQGTRLTVV.